These 25 T cell receptor beta chains came from one sample sequenced in a study of read filtering for tumor transcriptome and immune sequencing. The library was built from about 400 ng RNA with molecular barcoded adaptors for alpha/delta and beta/gamma chains. One entry per CDR3 protein, called by TCRdb with MiXCR from the reads. The data hold about 62,000 distinct CDR3 sequences, with around a fifth observed a single time. The sample comprised a population of CD138-negative cells sorted from bone marrow. The receptors stem from a donor at least 40 years old with multiple myeloma.

This clonotype was seen repeatedly, ten times or more. No conserved phenylalanine or tryptophan ends this CDR3, so it is likely a read error. V is TRBV5-1 and J is TRBJ1-1, with D possibly matching TRBD1 (6 bases). Germline loops: CDR1 SGHRS, CDR2 YFSETQ. V lost 3 bases to trimming and J lost 1 base, with 10 bases between them. The CDR3 totals 14 residues. The CDR3 coding sequence is TGCGCCAGCAGCTACCGGGGGCCGAACACTGAAGCTTTCTTA. This translates into CASSYRGPNTEAFL.

This clonotype was recorded a few times. The chain uses TRBV3-1 and TRBJ1-2; 8 bases agree with TRBD1. V lost 4 bases, J lost 8 bases, and 9 bases stayed unmatched. The CDR3 consists of 14 residues. Germline V gene data show CDR1 as LGHDT and CDR2 as YNNKEL (reference sequence). This chain's CDR3 is CASSPDREFGGYTF. The DNA for the CDR3 is TGTGCCAGCAGCCCGGACAGGGAGTTCGGGGGCTACACCTTC.

This clonotype was seen many times. The V gene is TRBV13, the J gene TRBJ1-5; D is ambiguous. V lost 9 bases to trimming and J lost 5 bases, with 20 bases between them. The germline CDR1 and CDR2 sequences are PRHDT and FYEKMQ (reference sequence). CDR3 length: 15 amino acids. The CDR3, as DNA: TGTGCCAGAGGCTACGTACTTCCGCGTGATCAGCCCCAGCATTTT. Amino acid sequence: CARGYVLPRDQPQHF.

A remark on this clonotype: Possible read error: a much larger clone is one base away. The chain is built from TRBV20-1 and TRBJ1-1, with no clear D. V was trimmed by 2 bases and J by 4 bases, leaving 11 bases between them. CDR1 and CDR2 from the germline V gene are DFQATT and SNEGSKA (reference sequence). The CDR3 length is 13 residues. CDR3 loop: CSARPSLLTEAFF. CDR3 nucleotide sequence: TGCAGTGCTAGACCCTCTCTGCTCACTGAAGCTTTCTTT.

This clonotype was counted at least ten times. The chain couples TRBV20-1 to TRBJ1-4; perhaps TRBD1 as D (5 bases). Germline CDR1 reads DFQATT; CDR2 reads SNEGSKA (reference sequence). V was cut by 3 bases and J by 0 bases, with 5 bases left in between. The CDR3 loop spans 13 amino acids. Here the CDR3 reads CSARGATNEKLFF. Written as DNA, the CDR3 is TGCAGTGCTAGGGGGGCAACTAATGAAAAACTGTTTTTT.

In its sample, this clonotype was seen many times. J is TRBJ2-5 and V is TRBV10-3; 7 nucleotides agree with TRBD2. V was pared by 4 bases and J by 4 bases, with 9 bases of the junction left unmatched. The CDR3 is made up of 15 amino acids. Germline V gene data show CDR1 as ENHRY and CDR2 as SYGVKD. The CDR3 loop is CAISAFKRDGETQYF. Here the CDR3 DNA reads TGTGCCATCAGTGCGTTTAAGCGGGACGGAGAGACCCAGTACTTC.

This clonotype was counted only a few times. The chain recombines TRBV20-1 with TRBJ1-2; no firm D call. Trimming removed 0 bases at V and 4 bases at J, with 6 bases between. Per the germline V gene, CDR1 is DFQATT and CDR2 is SNEGSKA (reference sequence). This CDR3 contains 12 residues. CDR3 protein: CSARDPIYGYTF. The CDR3 DNA reads TGCAGTGCTAGAGACCCAATCTATGGCTACACCTTC.

This clonotype was seen ten or more times. This chain uses TRBV10-3 with TRBJ1-2; 7 positions match TRBD1. There are 14 residues in the CDR3. J was trimmed by 6 bases and V by 6 bases; bases with no gene match: 10. The germline V gene encodes CDR1 ENHRY and CDR2 SYGVKD. CDR3 nucleotides: TGTGCCATCAGACGGGACAGTGGTGCCGATGGCTACACCTTC. It translates to CAIRRDSGADGYTF.

This clonotype has just a few counts. A much larger clonotype is one base distant, so this may be a read error. This chain links TRBV7-2 with TRBJ1-1, with a weak D call TRBD1 (5 bases). The CDR3 has 14 residues. CDR1 is SGHTA and CDR2 is FQGNSA in the germline V gene. The CDR3 bases are TGTGCCAGCAACTTACGGGACGGGAACACTGAAGCTTTCTTT. Amino acid sequence: CASNLRDGNTEAFF.

This clonotype was seen many times. The chain combines TRBV7-3 with TRBJ2-5, with 12 bases identical to TRBD1. V was clipped by 5 bases and J by 5 bases; unmatched bases: 6. Germline V gene data show CDR1 as SGHTA and CDR2 as FQGTGA. The CDR3 loop spans 15 amino acids. CDR3 coding DNA: TGTGCCAGCAGCGATCCGGGACAGGGGGCCGAGACCCAGTACTTC. Protein product: CASSDPGQGAETQYF. Combining the CDR3 with reference TRBV7-3 and TRBJ2-5 gives the whole variable domain GAGVSQTPSNKVTEKGKYVELRCDPISGHTALYWYRQSLGQGPEFLIYFQGTGAADDSGLPNDRFFAVRPEGSVSTLKIQRTERGDSAVYLCASSDPGQGAETQYFGPGTRLLVL.

The table lists this clonotype with many counts. The chain couples TRBV4-1 to TRBJ2-7; D perhaps matches TRBD1 (5 bases). The CDR3 runs to 15 residues. The germline gives CDR1 MGHRA, CDR2 YSYEKL. The V gene lost 3 bases and the J gene lost 3 bases, with 15 bases spanning the gap. The CDR3 region has the DNA TGCGCCAGCAGCCATGAGTATTCGACAGACTACGAGCAGTACTTC. Translation gives CASSHEYSTDYEQYF.

This clonotype was observed at least ten times. CDR3 loop: CASSLGGYSDSNQPQHF. The CDR3 region has the DNA TGTGCCAGCAGCTTAGGGGGTTACTCCGATAGCAATCAGCCCCAGCATTTT. The rearrangement links TRBV7-8 to TRBJ1-5; D unresolved. V was clipped by 1 base and J by 0 bases, with 13 bases between them. Germline assignment: CDR1 SGHVS and CDR2 FQNEAQ. CDR3 length: 17 amino acids.

This clonotype was found many times. The chain links TRBV6-2 or TRBV6-3 to TRBJ2-1; D perhaps matches TRBD2 (5 bases). CDR1 and CDR2 from the germline V gene are MNHEY and SVGEGT. The CDR3 spans 11 residues. With 6 bases removed from V and 9 bases from J, the gap between germline ends came to 9 bases. Here the CDR3 reads CASRDFGEQFF. The CDR3 DNA reads as TGTGCCAGCAGGGACTTTGGTGAGCAGTTCTTC.

This clonotype was counted ten times or more. J is TRBJ2-2 and V is TRBV5-1; D is unclear. Trimming cost V 0 bases and J 3 bases, with 6 bases left between them. The V gene's germline CDR1 is SGHRS and CDR2 YFSETQ. This CDR3 contains 14 residues. CDR3 bases: TGCGCCAGCAGCTTGGCTTTGGACACCGGGGAGCTGTTTTTT. Its translation: CASSLALDTGELFF.

The sample holds one count of this clonotype. This may arise from a read error, as a much more abundant clone is one base away. The J gene is TRBJ1-1, the V gene TRBV5-5; D call uncertain. Germline values: CDR1 SGHKS, CDR2 YYEKEE (reference sequence). V lost 2 bases and J lost 1, with 9 bases in between. The CDR3 has 14 residues. CDR3 nucleotides: TGTGCCAGCAGCTTCAGGAAGGCGAACACTGAAGCTTTCTTT. This translates into CASSFRKANTEAFF.

About this clonotype itself: A much more abundant neighbour one base away suggests this may be a read error. V gene TRBV20-1 combines with J gene TRBJ2-4; 8 bases are a match to TRBD2. CDR3 length: 15 residues. The germline CDR1 and CDR2 sequences are DFQATT and SNEGSKA (reference sequence). Losses at the gene ends were 8 bases for V and 5 bases for J; bases not matched to a gene: 14. CDR3 region: CSTSRTGGAENIQYF. The DNA for the CDR3 is TGCAGTACCTCACGAACGGGAGGGGCCGAAAACATTCAGTACTTC.

This clonotype has ten or more counts. The chain has TRBV6-1 and TRBJ1-1; D is uncertain. Trimming stripped 8 bases from V and 4 bases from J, with 14 bases between. The CDR3 totals 13 residues. The germline V gene has CDR1 MNHNS and CDR2 SASEGT. The CDR3 DNA sequence: TGTGCCAGCCTCCTAGAGGTGAGCACTGAAGCTTTCTTT. Its protein product is CASLLEVSTEAFF.

Ten or more counts support this clonotype. V is TRBV3-1 and J is TRBJ1-6; D gene ambiguous. Germline values: CDR1 LGHDT, CDR2 YNNKEL (reference sequence). V was cut by 1 base and J by 6 bases, with 10 bases left in between. The CDR3 runs 15 residues. The CDR3 DNA reads TGTGCCAGCAGCCAAGTGGACGCCGGTAATTCACCCCTCCACTTT. As protein: CASSQVDAGNSPLHF.

This clonotype has ten or more counts. The chain employs TRBV19 and TRBJ2-5, with 7 bases aligning to TRBD1. Germline CDR1 and CDR2: LNHDA and SQIVND (reference sequence). The CDR3 runs 13 residues. Trimming cost V 9 bases and J 3 bases; bases outside gene matches: 7. In nucleotides, the CDR3 is TGTGCCAGCTCACAGGGGAATGAAGAGACCCAGTACTTC. Translated: CASSQGNEETQYF.

This clonotype was observed at least ten times. The V gene is TRBV4-2, the J gene TRBJ2-5; D perhaps matches TRBD2 (6 bases). The CDR3 is 14 amino acids. Germline V CDR1 and CDR2: LGHNA, YNFKEQ. Deletions cut 0 bases from V and 5 bases from J, with 10 bases between. The CDR3 protein is CASSQETSKETQYF. The CDR3 region has the DNA TGTGCCAGCAGCCAAGAAACTAGCAAGGAGACCCAGTACTTC.

A note on this clonotype: This CDR3 is missing its conserved last phenylalanine or tryptophan, likely due to a read error. The V and J genes are TRBV29-1 and TRBJ1-5; no clear D. The CDR3 runs 13 residues. CDR1 is SQVTM, CDR2 ANQGSEA, per germline. V was cut by 1 base and J by 3 bases, with 7 bases left in between. The CDR3 spells CSVEGGPNQPQHL. The CDR3 DNA is TGCAGCGTTGAAGGCGGTCCCAATCAGCCCCAGCATTTA.

This rearrangement joins TRBV6-1 to TRBJ2-2, with 8 nucleotides matching TRBD1. This CDR3 region has 16 residues. Germline V gene lookup returns CDR1 MNHNS and CDR2 SASEGT. Trimming removed 2 bases from V and 3 bases from J; junction bases left unmatched: 5. The CDR3 bases are TGTGCCAGCAGTGAAACGGGGACAGGATACACCGGGGAGCTGTTTTTT. Residues: CASSETGTGYTGELFF.

This clonotype was seen a few times. The rearrangement joins TRBV2 to TRBJ1-6; the match to TRBD1 covers 9 bases. Germline trimming cut 7 bases from V and 10 bases from J; bases unmatched to any gene: 8. There are 14 residues in the CDR3. The V gene's germline CDR1 is SNHLY and CDR2 FYNNEI. The CDR3 DNA sequence: TGTGCCAGCACTTTAGGACAGGGGTGGTCACCCCTCCACTTT. Translation: CASTLGQGWSPLHF.

A note on this clonotype: A junction boundary mismatches the germline segment, possibly from a read error. V gene TRBV6-5 combines with J gene TRBJ2-7; unclear D gene. The CDR3 has 13 residues. The germline gives CDR1 MNHEY, CDR2 SVGAGI. Here the CDR3 reads CDSKDNSKYEQYF. CDR3 nucleotide sequence: TGTGACAGCAAAGACAATTCCAAGTACGAGCAGTACTTC.

This clonotype was detected many times. The genes are TRBV12-3 or TRBV12-4 and TRBJ2-2; no firm D call. V lost 4 bases and J 3 bases, leaving 9 bases between the germline ends. The CDR3 runs 14 residues. Here the CDR3 reads CASSSTQYTGELFF. The CDR3 DNA follows: TGTGCCAGCAGTTCTACCCAGTACACCGGGGAGCTGTTTTTT.